A selection of T cell receptor beta chains follows, all from one sample in a study of metastatic and nonmetastatic thyroid tumors. TCRdb reanalyzed the PCR reads via MiXCR. The sample holds approximately 32,000 clones; approximately 15% are singletons and the top ten take under 20%. The sample consisted of blood. These receptors were obtained from a male donor with papillary thyroid cancer or a benign thyroid nodule (not recorded which). Some clones in this sample may be carry-over from other donors' samples. Each CDR3 is given with its conserved first and last residue. The D gene is left open where the match is weak. Size values are once, few and many counts, or a class for expanded clones, and some rows have none.

D gene	V gene	clone size	J gene	CDR3 DNA	CDR3 protein
NA	TRBV24-1	many	TRBJ2-3	TGTGCCACCAGTGACGCCACAACAGATACGCAGTATTTT	CATSDATTDTQYF
TRBD1	TRBV11-2	NA	TRBJ2-7	TGTGCCAGCAGCTCGCGAGAGGGGACAGGGTGCCATTACGAGCAGTACTTC	CASSSREGTGCHYEQYF
TRBD2	TRBV20-1	many	TRBJ2-1	TGCAGTGCTACCGCCCCTAGCGGAACCTACAATGAGCAGTTCTTC	CSATAPSGTYNEQFF
NA	TRBV7-2	many	TRBJ2-7	TGTGCCAGCAGCGGCAATTCCTACGAGCAGTACTTC	CASSGNSYEQYF
NA	TRBV10-3	few	TRBJ1-1	TGTGCCATCAGTGAGTCCCGAGAGGCTGAAGCTTTCTTT	CAISESREAEAFF
NA	TRBV6-5	many	TRBJ2-6	TGTGCCAGCTATCATAAAGACCGGGACGGGAAACACTCTGGGGCCAACGTCCTGACTTTC	CASYHKDRDGKHSGANVLTF
NA	TRBV20-1	many	TRBJ1-1	TGCAGTGCTAGTGCGGGAATTTGGAACACTGAAGCTTTCTTT	CSASAGIWNTEAFF
NA	TRBV5-1	many	TRBJ1-2	TGCGCCAGCAGCTTGGACGCTAACTATGGCTACACCTTC	CASSLDANYGYTF
NA	TRBV28	NA	TRBJ1-4	TGTGCCAGCGGTGGGGCAACTAATGAAAAACTTTTATTT	CASGGATNEKLLF
NA	TRBV27	many	TRBJ2-7	TGTGCCAGCAGTATAGCACCCAGGGACTACGAGCAGTACTTC	CASSIAPRDYEQYF
NA	TRBV19	many	TRBJ1-1	TGTGCCAGTAGGATCGCAGGGCGGGTTCAGAGTGGAGCTTTCTTT	CASRIAGRVQSGAFF
TRBD2	TRBV6-5	many	TRBJ2-5	TGTGCCAGCAGTTACTCGAATTGGGGACTAGCGGGAGGAGGTGAGACCCAGTACTTC	CASSYSNWGLAGGGETQYF
NA	TRBV4-3	many	TRBJ2-1	TGCGCCAGCAGCCGCTCCTCGCGGACCAGAACTAACAATGAGCAGTTCTTC	CASSRSSRTRTNNEQFF
TRBD2	TRBV19	many	TRBJ2-6	TGTGCCAGTAGTTCCGGGGGGACCTCTGGGGCCAACGTCCTGACTTTC	CASSSGGTSGANVLTF
TRBD1	TRBV5-1	many	TRBJ2-2	TGCGCCAGCAGCTCCGGGACAGCTAGGGACAGCTGGAACACCGGGGAGCTGTTTTTT	CASSSGTARDSWNTGELFF
TRBD1	TRBV24-1	many	TRBJ2-1	TGTGCCACCAGTGATTTGTTACAGGGGGGCAATGAGCAGTTCTTC	CATSDLLQGGNEQFF
TRBD2	TRBV7-3	many	TRBJ2-1	TGTGCCAGCAGCTTAAATCGCGGGGGGGAGCAGTTCTTC	CASSLNRGGEQFF
NA	TRBV25-1	many	TRBJ2-7	TGTGCCAGCCGACAATCTGGAAGTTCTCAACTGCTGGGGATCCCCCACGAGCAGTACTTC	CASRQSGSSQLLGIPHEQYF
NA	TRBV27	many	TRBJ1-1	TGTGCCAGCAGTCAAACCGGAACCAACACTGAAGCTTTCTTT	CASSQTGTNTEAFF
TRBD2	TRBV7-3	many	TRBJ2-2	TGTGCCAGCAGCTTGACTAGCGCAAACACCGGGGAGCTGTTTTTT	CASSLTSANTGELFF
NA	TRBV6-1	medium-sized	TRBJ1-3	TGTGCCAGCAGTGAACATGCTGGAAACACCATATATTTT	CASSEHAGNTIYF
TRBD2	TRBV2	NA	TRBJ2-7	TGTGCCAGCAGCCCCGGACTAGCGTTAAAGATCTACGAGCAGTACTTC	CASSPGLALKIYEQYF
TRBD2	TRBV20-1	NA	TRBJ2-1	TGCAGTGCTTTTACTAGCGGGGGGAACTACAATGAGCAGTTCTTC	CSAFTSGGNYNEQFF
NA	TRBV27	many	TRBJ2-1	TGTGCCAGCAGTTTTTCAGGGGCTCACAATGAGCAGTTCTTC	CASSFSGAHNEQFF
NA	TRBV9	once	TRBJ1-1	TGTGCCAGCAGCGTAGAGGCGTCGGGGCCTGAAGCTTTATTT	CASSVEASGPEALF
TRBD1	TRBV12-3/TRBV12-4	many	TRBJ1-1	TGTGCCAGCAGTTTAAAGGGGGCGTCCCTCAAAGCTTTCTTT	CASSLKGASLKAFF
TRBD1	TRBV28	few	TRBJ1-5	TGTGCCAGCAGTAACAGGGGACTGTATCAGCCCCAGCATTTT	CASSNRGLYQPQHF
TRBD1	TRBV12-3/TRBV12-4	medium-sized	TRBJ1-2	TGTGCCAGCAGCCTCGGACAGGGGACTGGCTACACCTTC	CASSLGQGTGYTF
TRBD2	TRBV9	NA	TRBJ2-1	TGTGCCAGCAGCGTAGGCGTGGGACTATCGGCCTTCAATGAGCAGTTCTTC	CASSVGVGLSAFNEQFF
TRBD1	TRBV19	many	TRBJ2-7	TGTGCCAGTAGTATAACGGGACAGTCCTACGAGCAGTACTTC	CASSITGQSYEQYF
TRBD1	TRBV6-5	many	TRBJ1-5	TGTGCCAGCAGTTACTCGGGACAGGGAATCAGCCCCCAGCATTTT	CASSYSGQGISPQHF
NA	TRBV2	few	TRBJ2-7	TGTGCCAGCATGGGGGAGGTCTACGAGCAGTACTTC	CASMGEVYEQYF
TRBD1	TRBV27	many	TRBJ1-2	TGTGCCAGCAGTTCCAGGGGAGGCTTTAAGGACAGGGACGGCTACACCTTC	CASSSRGGFKDRDGYTF
NA	TRBV5-6	few	TRBJ1-1	TGTGCCAGCAGCCGGCCCCTTATCACTGAAGCTTTCTTT	CASSRPLITEAFF
TRBD2	TRBV19	few	TRBJ2-1	TGTGCCAGTAGTATAGGCCAGGAGGGAGGGACTCAGAATGAGCAGTTCTTC	CASSIGQEGGTQNEQFF
NA	TRBV11-2	NA	TRBJ2-1	TGTGCCAGCAGCTTAGGCAGGACCGTCCTGTACTCATCCAATGAGCAGTTCTTT	CASSLGRTVLYSSNEQFF
TRBD1	TRBV19	many	TRBJ1-5	TGTGCCAGCGATGATCGGGCAGGGGGCGTTCAGCCCCAGCATTTT	CASDDRAGGVQPQHF
NA	TRBV29-1	many	TRBJ2-5	TGCAGCGTTGGTAGGGATCAAGAGACCCAGTACTTC	CSVGRDQETQYF
TRBD1	TRBV10-3	many	TRBJ1-1	TGTGCCATCACCCCTGGAGGGACAGGTACGGGAGGCACTGAAGCTTTCTTT	CAITPGGTGTGGTEAFF
NA	TRBV4-2	many	TRBJ1-6	TGTGCCAGCAGCCGACTCCAGGGTAATAATAATTCACCCCTCCACTTT	CASSRLQGNNNSPLHF
NA	TRBV6-1	few	TRBJ1-1	TGTGCCAGCAACCGAGACAGTCGGAACACTGAAGCTTTCTTT	CASNRDSRNTEAFF
TRBD2	TRBV18	many	TRBJ2-3	TGTGCCAGCTCACCAGGACTAGCAGAGACGCAGTATTTT	CASSPGLAETQYF
NA	TRBV7-2	many	TRBJ2-7	TGTGCCAGCAGCTTAGTTACCCCCAAATACGAGCAGTACTTC	CASSLVTPKYEQYF
TRBD2	TRBV28	many	TRBJ2-7	TGTGCCATACAGACTAGCGAGCGCTACGAGCAGTACTTC	CAIQTSERYEQYF
TRBD2	TRBV5-5	many	TRBJ2-1	TGTGCCAGCAGATCCTTCTTCGGTAGCGGGAGCCGCTACAATGAGCAGTTCTTC	CASRSFFGSGSRYNEQFF
NA	TRBV12-3/TRBV12-4	many	TRBJ2-1	TGTGCCAGCACCCAGAGGACCTTCGAGGGGCAGTTCTTC	CASTQRTFEGQFF
TRBD2	TRBV7-3	NA	TRBJ2-2	TGTGCCAGCAGCCTCACTAGCGGGAGGCCCCCCGGGGAGCTGTTTTTT	CASSLTSGRPPGELFF
NA	TRBV2	many	TRBJ2-2	TGTGCCAGCAGAAGGGAAGTCACCGGGGAGCTGTTTTTT	CASRREVTGELFF
NA	TRBV24-1	NA	TRBJ1-5	TGTGCCACCGGCGACAGGACTAATCAGCACCAGAATTTT	CATGDRTNQHQNF
NA	TRBV12-3/TRBV12-4	NA	TRBJ2-7	TGTGCCAGCACCAAGGGCGGCGCGTCCTACGAGCAGTACTTC	CASTKGGASYEQYF
TRBD1	TRBV28	many	TRBJ2-5	TGTGCCAGCAGAACCAAAAGGACAGGGGAGACCCAGTACTTC	CASRTKRTGETQYF
TRBD2	TRBV30	many	TRBJ2-1	TGTGCCTGGAGTGTACTCCCTAGCGGCTCCTACAATGAGCAGTTCTTC	CAWSVLPSGSYNEQFF
NA	TRBV19	many	TRBJ1-5	TGTGCCAGTAGTATTTTGAGCGGGGGACGCAATCAGCCCCAGCATTTT	CASSILSGGRNQPQHF
TRBD2	TRBV20-1	many	TRBJ2-7	TGCAGTGCTTCGCCCGCGGGACTAGAAAGGTACGAGCAGTACTTC	CSASPAGLERYEQYF
NA	TRBV12-3/TRBV12-4	many	TRBJ1-5	TGTGCCAGCAGTTTAGTGGGAATGGGCAATCAGCCCCAGCATTTT	CASSLVGMGNQPQHF